This TCR beta chain was found in a study of blood T cell repertoires in COVID-19. Study-level background: Whether acute or convalescent, the COVID-19 samples came from the United States, Italy and Spain.

The CDR3 spans 16 residues. Trimming cost V 0 bases and J 3 bases; bases outside gene matches: 5. Germline V lookup: CDR1 SGHDN, CDR2 FVKESK. This clone has just one count. The method was immunoSEQ multiplex PCR; TCRdb's version includes in-frame clones alone and lacks a portion of them. The data hold some 98,000 clones, with approximately 80% observed a single time. This sequence was found in a man aged 65 to 79 with active or convalescent COVID-19. The chain couples TRBV14 to TRBJ2-3; 8 positions agree with TRBD2. Input material: peripheral blood. The CDR3 DNA sequence: TGTGCCAGCAGCCAAGATTACGGCGGGGGGACAGATACGCAGTATTTT. Encoded protein: CASSQDYGGGTDTQYF.